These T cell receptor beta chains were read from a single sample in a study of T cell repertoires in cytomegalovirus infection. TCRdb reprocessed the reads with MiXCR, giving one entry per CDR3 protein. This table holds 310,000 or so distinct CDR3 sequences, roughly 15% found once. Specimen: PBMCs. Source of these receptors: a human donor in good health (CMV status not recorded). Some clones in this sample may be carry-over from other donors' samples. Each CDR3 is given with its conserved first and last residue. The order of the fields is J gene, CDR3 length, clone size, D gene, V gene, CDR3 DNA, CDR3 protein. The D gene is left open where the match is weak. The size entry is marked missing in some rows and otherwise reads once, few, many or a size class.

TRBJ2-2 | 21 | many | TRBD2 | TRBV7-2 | TGTGCCAGCAGCTTAGGACTAGCGGGGGGTCTGAAGCAAAAAGGCGCCGGGGAGCTGTTTTTT | CASSLGLAGGLKQKGAGELFF
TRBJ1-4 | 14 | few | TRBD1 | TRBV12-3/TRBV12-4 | TGTGCCAGCAGTTTATTACAGGGGAGTGAAAAACTGTTTTTT | CASSLLQGSEKLFF
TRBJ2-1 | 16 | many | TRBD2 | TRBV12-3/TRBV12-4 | TGTGCCAGCAGTTTAGAGGGGACTAGCGGCGACAATGAGCAGTTCTTC | CASSLEGTSGDNEQFF
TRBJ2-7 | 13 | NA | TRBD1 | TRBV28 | TGTGCCAGCAGTCCACACAGGGGCTACGAGCAGTACTTC | CASSPHRGYEQYF
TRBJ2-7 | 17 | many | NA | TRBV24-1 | TGTGCCACCAGTGATTTGCCTACTCTCCGGGACCCCCACGAGCAGTACTTC | CATSDLPTLRDPHEQYF
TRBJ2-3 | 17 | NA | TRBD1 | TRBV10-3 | TGTGCCATCAGTGAGTCGACAGGGGTTGTTTTGGCAGATACGCAGTATTTT | CAISESTGVVLADTQYF
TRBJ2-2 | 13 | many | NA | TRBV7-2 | TGTGCCAGCAGCCCCGGAGTTGGCGGGGAGCTGTTTTTT | CASSPGVGGELFF
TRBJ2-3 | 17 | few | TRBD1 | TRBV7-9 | TGTGCCAGCAGCTTATCGAAGACAGGGGACTTCACAGATACGCAGTATTTT | CASSLSKTGDFTDTQYF
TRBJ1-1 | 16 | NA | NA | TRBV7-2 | TGTGCCAGCAGCTCCGGAGGGGGGGCGTCGGGTACTGAAGCTTTCTTT | CASSSGGGASGTEAFF
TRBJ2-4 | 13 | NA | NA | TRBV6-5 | TGTGCCAGCAGCCGGACAGAGGCGAACATTCAGTACTTC | CASSRTEANIQYF
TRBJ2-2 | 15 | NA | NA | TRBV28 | TGTGCCAGCAGTCTCTGGGGCGCGAACACCGGGGAGCTGTTTTTT | CASSLWGANTGELFF
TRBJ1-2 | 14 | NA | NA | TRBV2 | TGTGCCAGCAGTGAACAGGGAGGGGCGCATGGCTACACCTTC | CASSEQGGAHGYTF
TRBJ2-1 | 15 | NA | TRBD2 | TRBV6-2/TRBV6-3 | TGTGCCAGCAGTCGAGGTAGCGGGGGGGCAGATGAGCAGTTCTTC | CASSRGSGGADEQFF
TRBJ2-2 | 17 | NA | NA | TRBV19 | TGTGCCAGTAGTATCGCGGGCGAGGGGTTGCTCACCGGGGAGCTGTTTTTT | CASSIAGEGLLTGELFF
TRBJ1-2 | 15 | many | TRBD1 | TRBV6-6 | TGTGCCAGCAGTTATATGGCGACAGGGAACTATGGCTACACCTTC | CASSYMATGNYGYTF
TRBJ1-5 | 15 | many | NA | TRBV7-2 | TGTGCCAGCAACGAACAGGGATTTAGCAATCAGCCCCAGCATTTT | CASNEQGFSNQPQHF
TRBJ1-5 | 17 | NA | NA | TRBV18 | TGTGCCAGCTCACCACCCGGTTTAAGGGCAGGAAATCAGCCCCAGCATTTT | CASSPPGLRAGNQPQHF
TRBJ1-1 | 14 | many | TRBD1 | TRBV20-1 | TGCAGTGTCCCCTCTGAACAGGGGGTGACTGAAGCTTTCTTT | CSVPSEQGVTEAFF
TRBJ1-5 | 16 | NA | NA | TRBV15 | TGTGCCACCAGCAGAGTACGGCAGGGGCATAATCAGCCCCAGCATTTT | CATSRVRQGHNQPQHF
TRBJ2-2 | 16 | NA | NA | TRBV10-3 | TGTGCCATCGGGTTCGACGGGGTCACGAACACCGGGGAGCTGTTTTTT | CAIGFDGVTNTGELFF
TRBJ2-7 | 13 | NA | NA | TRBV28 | TGTGCCAGCATTGCAACAGGGACCTACGAGCAGTACTTC | CASIATGTYEQYF
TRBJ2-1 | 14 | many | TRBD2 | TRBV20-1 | TGCAGTGCACGAGGCGGGACTAGGAGCAATGAGCAGTTCTTC | CSARGGTRSNEQFF
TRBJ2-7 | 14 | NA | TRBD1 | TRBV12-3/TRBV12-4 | TGTGCCAGCAGTATGGACAGGGGTATCTACGAGCAGTACTTC | CASSMDRGIYEQYF
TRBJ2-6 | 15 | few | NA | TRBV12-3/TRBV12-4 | TGTGCCACGGACAGTCCCAACTCTGGGGCCAACGTCCTGACTTTC | CATDSPNSGANVLTF
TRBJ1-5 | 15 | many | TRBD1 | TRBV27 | TGTGCCAGCAGCAAATCGGACAGGAAAAATCAGCCCCAGCATTTT | CASSKSDRKNQPQHF
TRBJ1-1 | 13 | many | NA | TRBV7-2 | TGTGCCAGCAGCCTGCTTCGGGGGACTGAAGCTTTCTTT | CASSLLRGTEAFF
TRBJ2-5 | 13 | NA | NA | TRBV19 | TGTGCCAGTAGTATTTCCAAAAAAGAGACCCAGTACTTC | CASSISKKETQYF
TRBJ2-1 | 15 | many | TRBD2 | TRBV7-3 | TGTGCCAGCAGATTAACAGCGGGGGGGCTCAATGAGCAGTTCTTC | CASRLTAGGLNEQFF
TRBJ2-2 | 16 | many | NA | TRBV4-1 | TGCGCCAGCAGCCAAGATATTCAGAGGAACACCGGGGAGCTGTTTTTT | CASSQDIQRNTGELFF
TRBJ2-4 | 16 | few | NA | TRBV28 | TGTGCCAGCTATCCCCGCGGTCTCCGGGGCAAAAACATTCAGTACTTC | CASYPRGLRGKNIQYF
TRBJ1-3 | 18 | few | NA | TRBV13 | TGTGCCAGCAGCTTAAACGGCAGGGCGGTTGGATCCAAAAACACCATATATTTT | CASSLNGRAVGSKNTIYF
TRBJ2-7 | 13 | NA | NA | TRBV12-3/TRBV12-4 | TGTGCCAGCAGTTTTCTCGGGAGCTACGAGCAGTACTTC | CASSFLGSYEQYF
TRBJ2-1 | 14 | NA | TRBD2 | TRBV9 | TGTGCCAGCAGCGTACACGGGGGGTACAATGAGCAGTTCTTC | CASSVHGGYNEQFF
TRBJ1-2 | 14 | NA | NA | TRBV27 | TGTGCCAGCAGTTTATCTGGCGGGGGCGATGGCTACACCTTC | CASSLSGGGDGYTF
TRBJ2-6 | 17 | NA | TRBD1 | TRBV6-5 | TGTGCCAGCACCGAACAGGGGGTTCGAGCTGGGGCCAACGTCCTGACTTTC | CASTEQGVRAGANVLTF
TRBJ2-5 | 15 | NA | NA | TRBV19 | TGTGCCAGTTCCTCCATTGGGCAGAATCAAGAGACCCAGTACTTC | CASSSIGQNQETQYF
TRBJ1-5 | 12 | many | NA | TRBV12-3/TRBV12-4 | TGTGCCAGCAGTCTAAAACGGCAGCCCCAGCATTTT | CASSLKRQPQHF
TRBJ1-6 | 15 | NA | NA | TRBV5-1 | TGCGCCAGCAGCTTGGCGACAGGACCTTATTCACCCCTCCACTTT | CASSLATGPYSPLHF
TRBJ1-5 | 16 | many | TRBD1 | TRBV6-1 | TGTGCCAGCAGTCCCGGGACAGGGGGCTTGTGGCAGCCCCAGCATTTT | CASSPGTGGLWQPQHF
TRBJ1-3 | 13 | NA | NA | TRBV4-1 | TGCGCCAGCAGCCAAGATTACCGAAACACCATATATTTT | CASSQDYRNTIYF